This is a list of T cell receptor beta chains from one sample in a study of shared clonotypes between healthy human individuals. Only in-frame clones appear in the TCRdb table, and some are missing; sequencing was by immunoSEQ multiplex PCR. The sample includes 450,000 or so clones, roughly three quarters of them seen just once. Specimen: PBMCs. These receptors all come from a woman in her 40s in good health. Some clones in this sample may be carry-over from other donors' samples. CDR3s include the opening cysteine and the closing phenylalanine or tryptophan. The D gene is left open where the match is weak. A row's size may be missing; if present it is once, few, many or a size class.

cdr3_aa	cdr3_nt	clone_size	v_call	d_call	j_call
CASSPRDGLYGYTF	TGTGCCAGCTCCCCCCGGGACGGCCTCTATGGCTACACCTTC	NA	TRBV2	NA	TRBJ1-2
CASGGTSGSDPAYEQYF	TGCGCCAGCGGGGGGACTAGCGGGAGCGACCCGGCCTACGAGCAGTACTTC	NA	TRBV10-1	TRBD2	TRBJ2-7
CAIESDHANEQFF	TGTGCCATCGAGTCCGACCATGCGAATGAGCAGTTCTTC	NA	TRBV10-3	NA	TRBJ2-1
CASSPFSGTQNTEAFF	TGTGCCAGTAGTCCTTTCTCCGGGACACAGAACACTGAAGCTTTCTTT	NA	TRBV19	NA	TRBJ1-1
CASSLGPPGQLSSYEQYF	TGCGCCAGCAGCTTGGGCCCCCCGGGACAGTTAAGCTCCTACGAGCAGTACTTC	few	TRBV5-1	TRBD1	TRBJ2-7
CASRTRAAPQETQYF	TGTGCCAGCAGAACTCGGGCGGCTCCGCAAGAGACCCAGTACTTC	NA	TRBV2	NA	TRBJ2-5
CARQDSNTGELFF	TGTGCCAGACAAGACTCGAACACCGGGGAGCTGTTTTTT	NA	TRBV2	NA	TRBJ2-2
CASSSGFSGNTIYF	TGTGCCAGCAGCTCGGGATTCTCTGGAAACACCATATATTTT	NA	TRBV5-5	NA	TRBJ1-3
CASSLGRGLDYGYTF	TGTGCCAGCAGCTTAGGCAGGGGGCTGGACTATGGCTACACCTTC	NA	TRBV7-2	TRBD1	TRBJ1-2
CASRETGYATEAFF	TGTGCCAGCAGAGAGACAGGGTATGCCACTGAAGCTTTCTTT	NA	TRBV6-5	TRBD1	TRBJ1-1
CASSYENTQYF	TGTGCCAGCAGCTATGAGAATACGCAGTATTTT	NA	TRBV7-9	NA	TRBJ2-3
CASSPGTTSTDTQYF	TGTGCCAGCAGCCCAGGGACTACTAGCACAGATACGCAGTATTTT	NA	TRBV6-5	TRBD2	TRBJ2-3
CASWALVTETQYF	TGTGCCTCCTGGGCCCTTGTAACGGAGACCCAGTACTTC	few	TRBV7-8	NA	TRBJ2-5
CASSLDPIRPGEQYF	TGTGCCAGCAGCTTGGACCCTATAAGGCCAGGGGAGCAGTACTTC	NA	TRBV7-8	NA	TRBJ2-7
CASSQDSQRNEKLFF	TGTGCCAGCAGCCAAGATTCCCAGCGCAATGAAAAACTGTTTTTT	NA	TRBV4-2	NA	TRBJ1-4
CAWSVQYRGGYTF	TGTGCCTGGAGTGTACAGTACAGGGGTGGCTACACCTTC	many	TRBV30	TRBD1	TRBJ1-2
CASSPQFRETQYF	TGTGCCAGTAGTCCTCAGTTTAGGGAGACCCAGTACTTC	NA	TRBV19	NA	TRBJ2-5
CASSEGQANEKLFF	TGTGCCAGCAGTGAAGGGCAGGCTAATGAAAAACTGTTTTTT	few	TRBV2	NA	TRBJ1-4
CASSPRTGPQETQYF	TGTGCCAGCTCACCTCGGACAGGCCCCCAAGAGACCCAGTACTTC	NA	TRBV18	TRBD1	TRBJ2-5
CASSLRLAGEGGYEQYF	TGCGCCAGCAGCTTGCGACTAGCGGGAGAAGGGGGCTACGAGCAGTACTTC	NA	TRBV5-1	TRBD2	TRBJ2-7
CATSGTSSSYEQYF	TGTGCCACCTCCGGGACTTCAAGCTCCTACGAGCAGTACTTC	NA	TRBV11-2	NA	TRBJ2-7
CASSLETGGAETQYF	TGTGCCAGCAGCTTGGAAACAGGGGGCGCAGAGACCCAGTACTTC	NA	TRBV5-4	TRBD1	TRBJ2-5
CASSFLDATNEQFF	TGTGCCAGCAGCTTTTTGGACGCTACCAATGAGCAGTTCTTC	NA	TRBV5-6	NA	TRBJ2-1
CASSLWVLGTEAFF	TGTGCCAGCAGTTTATGGGTTCTGGGCACTGAAGCTTTCTTT	NA	TRBV28	NA	TRBJ1-1
CASREDRRNYGYTF	TGTGCCAGCAGGGAGGACAGAAGAAACTATGGCTACACCTTC	NA	TRBV5-7	NA	TRBJ1-2
CASSLQDQNEKLFF	TGCGCCAGCAGCTTACAGGATCAGAATGAAAAACTGTTTTTT	NA	TRBV5-1	NA	TRBJ1-4
CASRGGGVYGYTF	TGTGCCAGCAGGGGGGGTGGCGTATATGGCTACACCTTC	once	TRBV5-4	NA	TRBJ1-2
CASSMTGNTGELFF	TGCGCCAGCAGCATGACAGGGAACACCGGGGAGCTGTTTTTT	once	TRBV4-3	NA	TRBJ2-2
CASSLVQGPLNIQYF	TGTGCCAGCAGCTTGGTCCAGGGTCCCTTAAACATTCAGTACTTC	NA	TRBV5-6	NA	TRBJ2-4
CASSSVRGEKLFF	TGTGCCAGCAGCTCCGTGCGGGGTGAAAAACTGTTTTTT	once	TRBV5-8	NA	TRBJ1-4
CASSRLAGGYEQFF	TGCGCCAGCAGCCGATTAGCGGGAGGGTATGAGCAGTTCTTC	NA	TRBV4-1	TRBD2	TRBJ2-1
CASSLLGDTEAFF	TGTGCCAGCAGTCTACTAGGGGACACTGAAGCTTTCTTT	NA	TRBV27	NA	TRBJ1-1
CASMTDRSRDRVSEAFF	TGTGCCAGCATGACAGATCGATCCCGGGACAGGGTGTCTGAAGCTTTCTTT	NA	TRBV25-1	TRBD1	TRBJ1-1